These 9 T cell receptor beta chains originate from one sample sequenced in a study of shared T cell receptors in the human thymus. Data came from immunoSEQ multiplex PCR; TCRdb stores just in-frame clones and leaves some out. The table shows over 450,000 clones, with about 84% occurring only once. The data also belong to a second study, concerning human thymus T cells.

The sample taken for sequencing was thymocytes. The receptors stem from a boy under two years old with a congenital heart defect.

This clone came up a few times. V gene TRBV28 combines with J gene TRBJ1-1, with 7 bases that match TRBD1. Trimming at V came to 2 bases and at J to 4 bases, leaving 7 bases not matched to a gene. CDR3 length: 15 residues. Germline CDR1 is MDHEN and CDR2 is SYDVKM. The CDR3 is CASSLRDRDPTEAFF. CDR3 in DNA: TGTGCCAGCAGTTTACGCGACAGGGATCCCACTGAAGCTTTCTTT. The whole variable domain, remainder taken from reference TRBV28 and TRBJ1-1, is DVKVTQSSRYLVKRTGEKVFLECVQDMDHENMFWYRQDPGLGLRLIYFSYDVKMKEKGDIPEGYSVSREKKERFSLILESASTNQTSMYLCASSLRDRDPTEAFFGQGTRLTVV.

This chain uses TRBV6-5 with TRBJ2-7; TRBD1 aligns across 9 bases. The CDR3 is made up of 15 amino acids. Trimming cost V 6 bases and J 2 bases; bases outside gene matches: 8. The V gene's germline CDR1 is MNHEY and CDR2 SVGAGI. As DNA, the CDR3 is TGTGCCAGCAGCCATGGGACAGGGAATCCCTACGAGCAGTACTTC. Residues: CASSHGTGNPYEQYF.

The chain carries TRBV4-2 and TRBJ1-3, with 7 bases identical to TRBD1. CDR3 length: 17 residues. The V gene end was trimmed by 0 bases and the J gene end by 1 base; junction bases not matched to a gene: 6. Germline V lookup: CDR1 LGHNA, CDR2 YNFKEQ. The CDR3 sequence: CASSQDRQGGSGNTIYF. CDR3 in DNA: TGTGCCAGCAGCCAAGATCGGCAGGGGGGTTCTGGAAACACCATATATTTT.

The chain is built from TRBV11-2 and TRBJ2-7; a weak D match, TRBD1 (5 bases). This CDR3 is built from 13 residues. V was cut by 5 bases and J by 4 bases, with 12 bases left in between. Per germline, CDR1 SGHAT and CDR2 FQNNGV. The CDR3 is CASSPGANYEQYF. The CDR3, as DNA: TGTGCCAGCAGCCCTGGGGCGAATTACGAGCAGTACTTC.

The chain joins TRBV2 to TRBJ2-2; 8 bases match TRBD2. The CDR3 is 14 residues long. Looked up from germline, CDR1 is SNHLY and CDR2 is FYNNEI. The trim removed 5 bases at V and 1 base at J, leaving 0 bases unmatched. CDR3 region: CASSSGRNTGELFF. In DNA, the CDR3 is TGTGCCAGCAGTAGCGGGAGGAACACCGGGGAGCTGTTTTTT.

This clone has more than one count but fewer than ten. The rearrangement links TRBV29-1 to TRBJ1-1; unclear D gene. Deletions cut 4 bases from V and 1 base from J, with 7 bases between. Germline CDR1 reads SQVTM; CDR2 reads ANQGSEA. There are 12 residues in the CDR3. The CDR3: CSVGGENTEAFF. CDR3 coding DNA: TGCAGCGTTGGAGGAGAGAACACTGAAGCTTTCTTT.

This chain links TRBV6-1 with TRBJ2-3; 7 bases are shared with TRBD2. The trim removed 7 bases at V and 0 bases at J, leaving 7 bases unmatched. The CDR3 consists of 15 residues. In germline, CDR1 is MNHNS, CDR2 SASEGT. CDR3 region: CASTSGRPSTDTQYF. The CDR3 DNA reads as TGTGCCAGCACTAGCGGCAGACCCAGCACAGATACGCAGTATTTT.

The rearrangement links TRBV28 to TRBJ1-1; D possibly corresponds to TRBD1 (5 bases). V gave up 4 bases and J gave up 1 base, with 10 bases separating them. There are 14 residues in the CDR3. Germline lookup yields CDR1 MDHEN and CDR2 SYDVKM. CDR3 loop: CASSSWTQNTEAFF. The CDR3 DNA is TGTGCCAGCAGTTCCTGGACACAGAACACTGAAGCTTTCTTT.

The V gene is TRBV5-5, the J gene TRBJ1-4, with D possibly matching TRBD1 (6 bases). The CDR3 contains 16 residues. CDR1 and CDR2 (germline): SGHKS, YYEKEE (reference sequence). Trimming cost V 2 bases and J 3 bases, with 14 bases left between them. CDR3 region: CASSFKPGQANEKLFF. The DNA of the CDR3 is TGTGCCAGCAGCTTCAAACCGGGACAAGCTAATGAAAAACTGTTTTTT.